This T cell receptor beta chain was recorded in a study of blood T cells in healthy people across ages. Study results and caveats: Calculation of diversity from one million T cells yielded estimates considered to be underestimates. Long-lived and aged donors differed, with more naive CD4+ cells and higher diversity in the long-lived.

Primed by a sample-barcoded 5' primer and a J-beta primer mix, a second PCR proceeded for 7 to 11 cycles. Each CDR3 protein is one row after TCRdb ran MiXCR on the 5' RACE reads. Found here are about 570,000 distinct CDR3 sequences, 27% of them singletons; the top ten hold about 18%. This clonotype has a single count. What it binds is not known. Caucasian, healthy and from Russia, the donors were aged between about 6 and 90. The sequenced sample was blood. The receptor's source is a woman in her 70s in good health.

In nucleotides, the CDR3 is TGCGCCAGCAGCCCTCCACTGTCGGAGGAAGTTGAGACCCAGTACTTC. Amino acids: CASSPPLSEEVETQYF. V and J are TRBV5-1 and TRBJ2-1; tentative D call: TRBD2 (5 bases). The J call may be in error: the DNA end matches TRBJ2-5 better. The CDR3 consists of 16 residues. The germline V gene has CDR1 SGHRS and CDR2 YFSETQ.